Detailed here is one TCR beta chain. The target antigen is unknown. This sample is part of a study of T-cell reconstitution after alpha-beta-depleted transplantation in children. Regarding the study as a whole: Diversity and T-cell counts at one year after transplant derived mostly from new T cells.

Using unique molecular identifiers, the investigators prepared the TCRbeta library. TCRdb redid the calling of the PCR reads with MiXCR, one entry per CDR3 protein. The sample carries just over 950,000 distinct CDR3 sequences, roughly 29% recorded once. CDR3 length: 13 amino acids. Unmatched junction bases numbered 5, after V lost 3 bases and J lost 7 bases. The source of this sequence is a boy younger than two who had a stem cell transplant for SCID, so the T cells may come from the graft donor. The sample in question was PBMCs, mostly from graft donor cells, obtained 360 days after TCRalphabeta/CD19-depleted stem cell transplant. V and J are TRBV12-3 or TRBV12-4 and TRBJ2-5; 7 bases are a match to TRBD1. CDR3 protein: CASSLSQGLTQYF. The CDR3, as DNA: TGTGCCAGCAGTTTGTCACAGGGGCTGACCCAGTACTTC.